This TCR beta chain was documented in a study of T cell responses to AZD1222 COVID-19 vaccine. A note on this clone: Its cognate antigen is unknown.

The CDR3 covers 15 residues. V was pared by 0 bases and J by 3 bases, with 11 bases between. CDR1 is SGHRS, CDR2 YFSETQ, per germline. Measured with immunoSEQ multiplex PCR; TCRdb has only the in-frame clones, and not every one. The table has about 56,000 clones, approximately 88% seen once. Study-wide points: Two doses of AZD1222 preceded a rise in Spike-specific TCR breadth and depth. Researchers took repertoire samples only after the peak T cell response had come. A mostly white British donor set with more females was recruited, and clonal diversity was possibly underestimated.

This rearrangement joins TRBV5-1 to TRBJ2-3, with D possibly matching TRBD2 (6 bases). The clonotype originates from an adult in good health. The starting material was peripheral blood, obtained on day 0 of AZD1222 vaccination. The CDR3 loop is CASSLVAEGTDTQYF. The CDR3 DNA follows: TGCGCCAGCAGCTTGGTGGCGGAGGGTACAGATACGCAGTATTTT.